This T cell receptor (beta chain) is from a study of T cells in Graves' hyperthyroidism and ophthalmopathy. General observations from the study: Using 13 V-J features, a model discriminated ophthalmopathy from stable hyperthyroidism.

Germline V CDR1 and CDR2: SGHTA, FQGNSA. CDR3 length: 15 amino acids. Trimming took off 1 base at V and 2 bases at J, with 6 bases between the two ends. Remarks on this clonotype: The antigen remains undetermined.

Researchers took RNA transcripts and amplified the TCR beta CDR3 regions from them. The HTBI set primed first-round TCR CDR3 RT-PCR. TCRdb analysed the multiplex PCR reads with MiXCR anew, one entry per CDR3 protein. Here the sample spans roughly 840,000 distinct CDR3 sequences, 38% being singletons. The V gene is TRBV7-2, the J gene TRBJ1-6; D might be TRBD1 (5 bases). The clonotype originates from a man between 18 and 29 years old with Graves' hyperthyroidism. The sample taken for sequencing was blood. This CDR3 reads CASSLEGPYNSPLHF. The DNA for the CDR3 is TGTGCCAGCAGCTTAGAGGGACCCTATAATTCACCCCTCCACTTT.